The entry below describes one T cell receptor (beta chain). This clone's antigen is unknown. No quality values exist for individual bases; no much larger clone is one base distant. Enrolling through a virtual design, the prospective study's participants ranged in age from about 18 to 89 years and lived across about two dozen United States geographic areas. In the prospective study, cohorts were assigned on the basis of participant-reported clinical history obtained from a screening survey and a study questionnaire. Exposed participants had been in contact, within 2 weeks of entering the study, with a person who had a PCR-confirmed or clinician-diagnosed case of COVID-19. Each participant in the prospective study had whole blood, serum and a nasopharyngeal or oropharyngeal swab collected by mobile phlebotomists. Additional blood draws and questionnaires over an approximately 2-month period could optionally be provided by prospective study participants. Before DNA extraction, blood samples from the prospective study were shipped at room temperature or frozen.

The data were obtained in a study of blood T cell repertoires in COVID-19 (TCRdb year 2020). For the study in its entirety: Samples covering the acute and convalescent phases of COVID-19 were provided by collaborators in the United States, Italy and Spain. The prospective study material was composed of cDNA or gDNA derived from T cells, B-cell-depleted T cells, or PBMCs. The dataset comprised deeply sampled blood TCRbeta repertoires from subjects exposed to, actively infected with, or recovered from COVID-19. A freely available public database, intended as a resource for researchers studying the immune response to SARS-CoV-2, is where the repertoires were released. The samples were drawn from two sources: the first 160 participants of the ongoing ImmuneRACE study, and 1,000 to 1,500 subjects contributed by 6 global collaborators. Sample metadata almost always included a de-identified subject ID, COVID-19 status, age in years and sex. Where available, HLA class I and class II types were obtained from metadata supplied by the sample provider rather than from assay-based typing.

The germline V gene yields MDHEN for CDR1 and SYDVKM for CDR2. V was cut back by 3 bases and J by 4 bases, leaving a gap of 4 bases between them. Counted from cysteine to phenylalanine, this CDR3 has 12 amino acids. Only the CDR3 part of the read is kept: 36 bases, read in frame from the first base. What the work shows at the level of the full study, not this receptor alone: The amount of clinical and demographic metadata varied by source and participant and was provided uncurated.

The immunoSEQ Assay, a bias-controlled multiplex PCR, was used to amplify TCRbeta CDR3 regions from genomic DNA. Per the authors' processing: Within the assay, amplification of reference gene primers was used to estimate how many nucleated cells each sample contained. To quantify the absolute abundance of each unique TCRbeta CDR3 rearrangement, sequence reads were collapsed and filtered. For each sample, productive Simpson clonality was calculated as the square root of Simpson's diversity index across productive rearrangements. The clones in this table, taken by TCRdb from immuneACCESS, are in-frame only. Not every clone is retained; where verified, under half of the shortfall comes from an unresolved V gene, and the cause of the rest is unknown. The V and J calls and clone size come from that table; D and trimming were worked out from the DNA. This sample is represented by around 160,000 clones; around 87% of them were singletons. The ten largest clones capture roughly 3.9% of the sample.

This clonotype was sampled from a middle-aged woman who had been exposed to COVID-19. This sequence uses TRBV28 and TRBJ1-5; the D gene lacks a confident call. The material sequenced was PBMCs or T cells enriched from blood (not recorded which). This receptor has the CDR3 CASSFRNQPQHF. The DNA sequence follows: TGTGCCAGCAGTTTTCGGAATCAGCCCCAGCATTTT.